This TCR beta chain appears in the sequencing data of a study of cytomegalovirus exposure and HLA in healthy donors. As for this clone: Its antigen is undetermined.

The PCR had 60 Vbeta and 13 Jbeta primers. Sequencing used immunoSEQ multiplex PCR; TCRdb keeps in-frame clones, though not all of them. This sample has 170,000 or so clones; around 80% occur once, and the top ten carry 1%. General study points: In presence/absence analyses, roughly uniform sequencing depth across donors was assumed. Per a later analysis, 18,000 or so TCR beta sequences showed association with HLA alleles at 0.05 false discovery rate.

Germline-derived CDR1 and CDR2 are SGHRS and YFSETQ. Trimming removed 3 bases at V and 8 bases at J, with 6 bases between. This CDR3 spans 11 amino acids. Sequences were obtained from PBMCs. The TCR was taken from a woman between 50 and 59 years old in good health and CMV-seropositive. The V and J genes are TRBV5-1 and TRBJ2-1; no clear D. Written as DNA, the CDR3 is TGCGCCAGCAGCTACGCGGATGAGCAGTTCTTC. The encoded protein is CASSYADEQFF.